This T cell receptor beta chain was documented in a study of blood T cells in healthy people across ages. Whole-study findings and limits: Researchers judged that diversity estimates from one million T cells fell short of true values. TCR beta diversity correlated strongly with naive T cell percentage.

V was clipped by 2 bases and J by 5 bases; unmatched bases: 13. The germline V gene has CDR1 SGHKS and CDR2 YYEKEE (reference sequence). The CDR3 totals 18 residues. A second PCR, run for about 7 to 11 cycles, used a sample-barcoded 5' primer plus a J-beta primer mix. In TCRdb, the 5' RACE reads were re-called with MiXCR into one record per CDR3 protein. This sample yields over 1,300,000 distinct CDR3 sequences, of which approximately 63% are seen a single time; more than 6% belongs to the top ten. About this clonotype: What it recognizes is unknown.

The receptor was derived from a man aged 18-30 years in good health. The sample taken for sequencing was blood. The J gene is TRBJ2-5, the V gene TRBV5-5, with TRBD2 matching 12 bases. The CDR3 loop reads CASSLTSGGPIGEETQYF. The CDR3 DNA is TGTGCCAGCAGCTTAACTAGCGGGGGGCCCATCGGGGAGGAGACCCAGTACTTC.